This T cell receptor beta chain was observed in a study of blood T cell repertoires in COVID-19. At the level of the study: Sources were T cells, B-cell-depleted T cells, or PBMCs; the material itself was cDNA or gDNA.

As processed by the authors: For nucleated cells, counts were estimated from reference gene primer amplification. TCRdb's copy holds only in-frame clones and misses some; the assay was immunoSEQ multiplex PCR. The V and J calls and clone size were taken over from that table, and D and trimming were inferred from the DNA. The sample holds roughly 240,000 clones, roughly 89% seen once. The germline V gene encodes CDR1 SGHDN and CDR2 FVKESK. CDR3 size: 15 residues. V dropped 0 bases and J dropped 5 bases, with 14 bases sitting between them. Participants were aged about 18 to 89 years, lived in roughly 25 US areas, and enrolled virtually. Cohort assignment relied on participant-reported clinical history.

Material for sequencing was PBMCs or T cells enriched from blood (not recorded which). This chain connects TRBV14 to TRBJ2-7; TRBD2 is a possible D gene (5 bases). The clonotype comes from a woman aged 25 to 39 with acute COVID-19. In nucleotides, the CDR3 is TGTGCCAGCAGCCAAGATTTTCCGCGGAGGCACGAGCAGTACTTC. Translation gives CASSQDFPRRHEQYF.